The text below deals with one TCR beta chain. Its antigen is as yet unknown. The sample comes from a study of blood T cells in healthy people across ages. Study-wide results and limits: Researchers judged that diversity estimates from one million T cells fell short of true values.

Combining a sample-barcoded 5' primer with a J-beta primer mix, a second PCR ran for 7 to 11 cycles. TCRdb itself ran the 5' RACE reads through MiXCR, one entry per CDR3 protein. Of 800,000 or so distinct CDR3 sequences in the sample, 46% were seen once. The receptor's source is a man older than 75 in good health. Sequenced input: blood.

The CDR3 nucleotides read TGTGCCAGCAGCCCAAGGGTTCTTCTAGCCTACAATGAGCAGTACTTC. It specifies CASSPRVLLAYNEQYF. The chain joins TRBV12-3 or TRBV12-4 to TRBJ2-5, with a weak D call TRBD2 (5 bases). This CDR3 has 16 residues. V gave up 6 bases and J gave up 11 bases, with 28 bases separating them.